These 9 T cell receptor beta chains came from one sample sequenced in a study of CD8+CD57+ T cells in acquired aplastic anemia. Whoever was chosen for sequencing had shown CD8+CD57+ cell expansion by flow cytometry. Genomic DNA, serving as template, underwent TCR beta VDJ and CDR3 profiling. One entry per CDR3 protein, called by TCRdb with MiXCR from the reads. This table holds under 500,000 distinct CDR3 sequences, roughly 34% found once. Sequencing input: sorted CD4+, CD8+, or CD8+CD57+ T cells (not recorded which) from PBMCs. The origin of the receptors is a human donor with aplastic anemia.

There are many counts of this clonotype. The chain links TRBV11-2 to TRBJ1-6; D gene ambiguous. V dropped 5 bases and J dropped 6 bases, with 14 bases sitting between them. Germline loops: CDR1 SGHAT, CDR2 FQNNGV. This CDR3 comprises 15 residues. Here the CDR3 DNA reads TGTGCCAGCAGCACACGGGCCAAGGGTAATTCACCCCTCCACTTT. Its protein is CASSTRAKGNSPLHF.

This clonotype turned up a few times. This chain links TRBV12-3 or TRBV12-4 with TRBJ2-5, with D perhaps matching TRBD2 (6 bases). The V and J ends lost 6 bases and 5 bases respectively, with 16 bases between them. The CDR3 has 14 amino acids. The CDR3: CASSLRTTSETQYF. In DNA form, the CDR3 reads TGTGCCAGCAGCTTACGGACTACAAGTGAGACCCAGTACTTC.

The table lists this clonotype with a few counts. This clone may be a read error of a much larger clone one base away. V gene TRBV20-1 combines with J gene TRBJ1-2, with TRBD1 matching over 7 bases. The germline V gene encodes CDR1 DFQATT and CDR2 SNEGSKA (reference sequence). The CDR3 has 12 residues. The CDR3 reads CGARGTDYGYTF. In nucleotides, the CDR3 is TGCGGTGCGCGGGGGACAGACTATGGCTACACCTTC.

This clonotype has a handful of counts. J is TRBJ2-3 and V is TRBV2, with TRBD2 matching 8 bases. Germline V lookup: CDR1 SNHLY, CDR2 FYNNEI. The CDR3 loop spans 15 amino acids. V lost 2 bases to trimming and J lost 3 bases; unmatched junction nucleotides: 4. CDR3 sequence: CASSEPAGETDTQYF. The CDR3 nucleotides are TGTGCCAGCAGTGAACCAGCGGGAGAAACAGATACGCAGTATTTT. Together with reference TRBV2 and TRBJ2-3, the CDR3 gives the full variable domain: EPEVTQTPSHQVTQMGQEVILRCVPISNHLYFYWYRQILGQKVEFLVSFYNNEISEKSEIFDDQFSVERPDGSNFTLKIRSTKLEDSAMYFCASSEPAGETDTQYFGPGTRLTVL.

In this sample, this clonotype turned up a few times. The rearrangement joins TRBV9 to TRBJ1-3; a weak D match, TRBD1 (6 bases). The CDR3 is 17 residues long. V was trimmed by 0 bases and J by 2 bases, leaving 15 bases between them. The germline CDR1 and CDR2 sequences are SGDLS and YYNGEE. CDR3 bases: TGTGCCAGCAGCGTAGGGGTAAGGCGGGACACTGGAAACACCATATATTTT. As protein: CASSVGVRRDTGNTIYF.

On this clonotype itself: The missing conserved phenylalanine or tryptophan at the end of this CDR3 makes a read error likely. The chain uses TRBV6-1 and TRBJ1-2; tentatively, D is TRBD1 (6 bases). The CDR3 has 12 residues. Germline V gives CDR1 MNHNS, CDR2 SASEGT. V lost 7 bases to trimming and J lost 6 bases, with 12 bases between them. The CDR3 nucleotides are TGTGCCAGCATGGGGGCGCCGGATGGCTACACCCTC. Its translation is CASMGAPDGYTL.

Many counts were recorded for this clonotype. The chain joins TRBV29-1 to TRBJ1-1, with D unresolved. The CDR3 runs 10 residues. In germline, CDR1 is SQVTM, CDR2 ANQGSEA. V lost 6 bases and J lost 8, with 10 bases in between. CDR3 DNA: TGCAGCGTGGAGTGGAAGGAAGCTTTCTTT. Its protein product is CSVEWKEAFF.

This clonotype was counted many times. The chain uses TRBV25-1 and TRBJ2-3; possible D gene TRBD1, 7 bases. V was pared by 4 bases and J by 6 bases, with 14 bases between. The V gene's germline CDR1 is MGHDK and CDR2 SYGVNS. The CDR3 is 14 amino acids. The CDR3 is CASSGQGGWDTQYF. The CDR3 DNA reads TGTGCCAGCAGTGGGCAGGGGGGCTGGGATACGCAGTATTTT.

In this sample, this clonotype turned up a few times. The genes are TRBV20-1 and TRBJ2-3; the D gene is possibly TRBD2 (5 bases). The germline V and J ends were trimmed by 0 bases and 0 bases, with 19 bases remaining between them. Germline CDR1 reads DFQATT; CDR2 reads SNEGSKA (reference sequence). The CDR3 totals 18 residues. The CDR3 nucleotides are TGCAGTGCTAGAGATGGGTTCGCGGGTCTCCCTAGCACAGATACGCAGTATTTT. It translates to CSARDGFAGLPSTDTQYF.